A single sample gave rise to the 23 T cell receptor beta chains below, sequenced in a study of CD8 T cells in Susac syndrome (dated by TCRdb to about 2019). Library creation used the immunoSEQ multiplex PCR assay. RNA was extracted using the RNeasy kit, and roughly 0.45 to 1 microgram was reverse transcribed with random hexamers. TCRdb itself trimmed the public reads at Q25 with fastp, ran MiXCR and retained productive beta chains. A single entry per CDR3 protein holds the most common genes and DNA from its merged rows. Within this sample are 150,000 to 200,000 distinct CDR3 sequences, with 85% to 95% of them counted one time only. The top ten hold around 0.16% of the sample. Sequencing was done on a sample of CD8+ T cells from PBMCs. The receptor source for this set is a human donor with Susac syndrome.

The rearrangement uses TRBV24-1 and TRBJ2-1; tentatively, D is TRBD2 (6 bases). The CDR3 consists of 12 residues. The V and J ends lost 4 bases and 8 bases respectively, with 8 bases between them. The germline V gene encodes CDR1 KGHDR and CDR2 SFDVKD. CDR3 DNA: TGTGCCACCAGTGAGGGAGGCGATGAGCAGTTCTTC. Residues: CATSEGGDEQFF.

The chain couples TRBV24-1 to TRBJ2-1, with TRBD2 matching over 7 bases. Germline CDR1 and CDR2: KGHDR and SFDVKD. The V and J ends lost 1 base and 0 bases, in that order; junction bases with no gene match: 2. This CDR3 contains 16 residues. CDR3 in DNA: TGTGCCACCAGTGATTTAGCGGGGTCCTCCTACAATGAGCAGTTCTTC. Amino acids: CATSDLAGSSYNEQFF.

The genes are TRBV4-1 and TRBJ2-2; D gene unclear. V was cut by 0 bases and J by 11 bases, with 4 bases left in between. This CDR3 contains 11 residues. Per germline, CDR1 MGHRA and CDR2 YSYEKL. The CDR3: CASSQEGELFF. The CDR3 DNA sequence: TGCGCCAGCAGCCAAGAGGGTGAGCTGTTTTTT.

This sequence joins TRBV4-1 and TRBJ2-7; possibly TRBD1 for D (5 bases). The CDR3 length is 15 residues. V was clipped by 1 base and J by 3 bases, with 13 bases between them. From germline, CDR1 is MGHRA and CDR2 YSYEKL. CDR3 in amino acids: CASSQGGQGFYEQYF. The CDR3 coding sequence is TGCGCCAGCAGCCAAGGGGGCCAAGGCTTCTACGAGCAGTACTTC.

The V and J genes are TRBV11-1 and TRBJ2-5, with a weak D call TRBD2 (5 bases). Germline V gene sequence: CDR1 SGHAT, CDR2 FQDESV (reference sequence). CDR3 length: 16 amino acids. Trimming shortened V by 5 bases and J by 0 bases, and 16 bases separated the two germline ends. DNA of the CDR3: TGTGCCAGCAGCCACCAAAGAGGGCCGTACCAAGAGACCCAGTACTTC. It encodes CASSHQRGPYQETQYF.

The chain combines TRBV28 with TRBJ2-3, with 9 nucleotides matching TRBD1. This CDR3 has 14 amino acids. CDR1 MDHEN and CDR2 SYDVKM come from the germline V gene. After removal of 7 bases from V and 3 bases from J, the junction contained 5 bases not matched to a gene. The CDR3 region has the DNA TGTGCCAGCAAGGACAGGGGAGGGACAGATACGCAGTATTTT. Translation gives CASKDRGGTDTQYF.

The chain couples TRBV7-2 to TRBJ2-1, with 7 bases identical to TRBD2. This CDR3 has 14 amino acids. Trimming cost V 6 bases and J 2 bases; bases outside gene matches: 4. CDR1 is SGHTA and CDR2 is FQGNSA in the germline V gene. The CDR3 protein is CASRPSGPYNEQFF. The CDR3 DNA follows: TGTGCCAGCAGACCTAGCGGTCCCTACAATGAGCAGTTCTTC. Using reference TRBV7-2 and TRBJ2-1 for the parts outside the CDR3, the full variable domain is GAGVSQSPSNKVTEKGKDVELRCDPISGHTALYWYRQSLGQGLEFLIYFQGNSAPDKSGLPSDRFSAERTGGSVSTLTIQRTQQEDSAVYLCASRPSGPYNEQFFGPGTRLTVL.

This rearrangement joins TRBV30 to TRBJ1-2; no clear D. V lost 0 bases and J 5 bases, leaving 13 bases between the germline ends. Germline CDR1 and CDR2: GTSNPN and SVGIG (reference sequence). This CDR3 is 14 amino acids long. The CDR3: CAWSVSGTGYGYTF. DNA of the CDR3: TGTGCCTGGAGTGTAAGCGGCACCGGGTATGGCTACACCTTC. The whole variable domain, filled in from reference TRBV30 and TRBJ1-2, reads SQTIHQWPATLVQPVGSPLSLECTVEGTSNPNLYWYRQAAGRGLQLLFYSVGIGQISSEVPQNLSASRPQDRQFILSSKKLLLSDSGFYLCAWSVSGTGYGYTFGSGTRLTVV.

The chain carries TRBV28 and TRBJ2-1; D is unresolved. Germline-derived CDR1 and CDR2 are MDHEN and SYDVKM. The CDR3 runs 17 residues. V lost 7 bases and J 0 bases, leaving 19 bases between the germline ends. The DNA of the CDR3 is TGTGCCAGCACCCCTGGGCCCACAGAGAGCTCCTACAATGAGCAGTTCTTC. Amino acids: CASTPGPTESSYNEQFF.

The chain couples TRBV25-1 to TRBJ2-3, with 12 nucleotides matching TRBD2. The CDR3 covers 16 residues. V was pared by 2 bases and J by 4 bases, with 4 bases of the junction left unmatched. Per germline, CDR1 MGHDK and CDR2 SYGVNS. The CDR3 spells CASSEKTSGSSDTQYF. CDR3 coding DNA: TGTGCCAGCAGTGAAAAGACTAGCGGGAGCTCAGATACGCAGTATTTT.

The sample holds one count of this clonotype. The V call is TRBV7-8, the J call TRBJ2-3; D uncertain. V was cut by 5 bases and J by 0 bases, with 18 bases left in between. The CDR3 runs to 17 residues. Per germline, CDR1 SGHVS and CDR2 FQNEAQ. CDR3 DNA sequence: TGTGCCAGCAGCACCTACCGGACCACGTCTAGCACAGATACGCAGTATTTT. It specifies CASSTYRTTSSTDTQYF.

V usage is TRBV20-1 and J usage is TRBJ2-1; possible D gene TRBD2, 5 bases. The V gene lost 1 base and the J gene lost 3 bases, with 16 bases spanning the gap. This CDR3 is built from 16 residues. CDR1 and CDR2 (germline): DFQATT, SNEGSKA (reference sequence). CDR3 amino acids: CSARVSRGRDYNEQFF. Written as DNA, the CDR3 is TGCAGTGCTAGAGTTTCTCGGGGTCGGGACTACAATGAGCAGTTCTTC.

The CDR3 spells CSVELVVYEQFF. CDR3 DNA: TGCAGCGTTGAACTAGTTGTGTATGAGCAGTTCTTC. V is TRBV29-1 and J is TRBJ2-1; D not certain. The CDR3 is made up of 12 amino acids. Trimming left V 2 bases short and J 8 bases short, with 10 bases between. Germline V gene lookup returns CDR1 SQVTM and CDR2 ANQGSEA.

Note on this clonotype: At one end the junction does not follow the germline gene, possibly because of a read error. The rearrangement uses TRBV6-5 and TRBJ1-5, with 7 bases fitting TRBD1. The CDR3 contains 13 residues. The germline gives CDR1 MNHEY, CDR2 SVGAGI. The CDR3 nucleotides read TGCGCCACCCAATACAGGGGAGATCAGCCCCAGCATTTT. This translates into CATQYRGDQPQHF.

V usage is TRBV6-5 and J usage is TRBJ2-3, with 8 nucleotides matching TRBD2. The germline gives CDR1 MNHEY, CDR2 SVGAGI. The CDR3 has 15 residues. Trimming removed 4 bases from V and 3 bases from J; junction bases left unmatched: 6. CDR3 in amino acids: CASSSRLARTDTQYF. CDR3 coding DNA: TGTGCCAGCAGTTCGAGACTAGCGAGGACAGATACGCAGTATTTT.

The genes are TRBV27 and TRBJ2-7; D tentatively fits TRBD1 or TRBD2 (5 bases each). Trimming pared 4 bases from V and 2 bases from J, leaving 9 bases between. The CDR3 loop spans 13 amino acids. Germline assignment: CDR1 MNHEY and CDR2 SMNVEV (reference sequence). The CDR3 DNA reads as TGTGCCAGCAGTTGGGACGGTGCCTACGAGCAGTACTTC. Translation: CASSWDGAYEQYF.

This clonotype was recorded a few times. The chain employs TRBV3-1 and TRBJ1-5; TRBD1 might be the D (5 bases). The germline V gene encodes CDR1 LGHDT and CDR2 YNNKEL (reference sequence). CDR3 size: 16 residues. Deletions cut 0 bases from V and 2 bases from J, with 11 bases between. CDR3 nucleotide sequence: TGTGCCAGCAGCCAAGATGGGGGTTTCGGCAATCAGCCCCAGCATTTT. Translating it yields CASSQDGGFGNQPQHF.

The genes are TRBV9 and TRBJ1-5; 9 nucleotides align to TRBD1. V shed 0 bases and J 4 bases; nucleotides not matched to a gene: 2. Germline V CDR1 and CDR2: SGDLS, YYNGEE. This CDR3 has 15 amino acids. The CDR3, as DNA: TGTGCCAGCAGCGTAGGTGGGACAGGGAATCAGCCCCAGCATTTT. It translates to CASSVGGTGNQPQHF.

This CDR3 is CASSFGASGANVLTF. The CDR3 coding sequence is TGTGCCAGCAGTTTTGGCGCCTCTGGGGCCAACGTCCTGACTTTC. V and J are TRBV28 and TRBJ2-6, with no clear D. The CDR3 spans 15 residues. Trimming removed 3 bases at V and 0 bases at J, with 6 bases between. Germline loops: CDR1 MDHEN, CDR2 SYDVKM.

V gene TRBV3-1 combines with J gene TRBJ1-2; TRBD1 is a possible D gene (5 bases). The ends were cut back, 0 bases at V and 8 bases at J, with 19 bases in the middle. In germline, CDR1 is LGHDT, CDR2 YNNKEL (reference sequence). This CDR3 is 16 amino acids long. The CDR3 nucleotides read TGTGCCAGCAGCCAAGAAAGCCCGGGGGGAAACTCCGGCTACACCTTC. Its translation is CASSQESPGGNSGYTF.

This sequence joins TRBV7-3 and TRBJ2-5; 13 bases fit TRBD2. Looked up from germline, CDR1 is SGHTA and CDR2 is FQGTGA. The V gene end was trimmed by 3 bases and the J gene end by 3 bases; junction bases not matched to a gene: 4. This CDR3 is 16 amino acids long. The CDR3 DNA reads TGTGCCAGCAGCTTCGGACTAGCGGGGGATAAAGAGACCCAGTACTTC. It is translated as CASSFGLAGDKETQYF.

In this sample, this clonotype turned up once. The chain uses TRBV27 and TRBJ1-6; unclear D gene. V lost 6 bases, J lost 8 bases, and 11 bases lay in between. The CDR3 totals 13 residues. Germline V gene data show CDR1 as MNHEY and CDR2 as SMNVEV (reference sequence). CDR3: CASRSLLDSPLHF. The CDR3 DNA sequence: TGTGCCAGCAGATCTCTTTTGGATTCACCCCTCCACTTT.

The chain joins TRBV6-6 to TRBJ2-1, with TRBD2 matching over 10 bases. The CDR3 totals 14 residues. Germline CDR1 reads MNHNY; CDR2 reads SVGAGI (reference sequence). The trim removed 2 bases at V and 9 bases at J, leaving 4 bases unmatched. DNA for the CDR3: TGTGCCAGCAGTTACCCCGGGACTAGCGCTGAGCAGTTCTTC. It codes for CASSYPGTSAEQFF.